Listed below are T cell receptor beta chains from one sample, sequenced in a study of blood T cell repertoires in COVID-19. Sequenced by immunoSEQ multiplex PCR; TCRdb stores in-frame clones only, minus some. The table lists roughly 380,000 clones, 81% of them singletons. The sample was peripheral blood. These receptors were taken from a human donor with acute or convalescent COVID-19. The donor label of this sample is uncertain. CDR3s include the opening cysteine and the closing phenylalanine or tryptophan. The D gene is left open where the match is weak. The size entry is marked missing in some rows and otherwise reads once, few, many or a size class.

J,V,size,D,DNA,CDR3
TRBJ1-5,TRBV6-2/TRBV6-3,few,NA,TGTGCCAGCAGTCGCCGGGACACCAATCAGCCCCAGCATTTT,CASSRRDTNQPQHF
TRBJ1-2,TRBV4-2,NA,TRBD1,TGTGCCAGCAGCCAAGATTCAGGACAGGTTTACGCTCATGGCTACACCTTC,CASSQDSGQVYAHGYTF
TRBJ1-6,TRBV5-6,NA,NA,TGTGCCAGCAGCTTCCACAGCTTCGGGGATTCACCCCTCCACTTT,CASSFHSFGDSPLHF
TRBJ2-1,TRBV12-3/TRBV12-4,few,TRBD1,TGTGCCAGCAGGGACAGGTCGTACAATGAGCAGTTCTTC,CASRDRSYNEQFF
TRBJ1-1,TRBV2,NA,NA,TGTGCCAGCTGTAGGCAAGGAGTGGGAGGGGAAGCTTTCTTT,CASCRQGVGGEAFF
TRBJ1-2,TRBV18,once,NA,TGTGCCAGCTCAGCAGTCCCAGGGTCTAACTATGGCTACACCTTC,CASSAVPGSNYGYTF
TRBJ1-2,TRBV18,once,NA,TGTGCCAGCTCACCGGGGCGAAATGGCTACACCTTC,CASSPGRNGYTF
TRBJ2-1,TRBV7-2,NA,NA,TGTGCCAGCAGCTTAGAGGGCCAGGGTGAGCAGTTCTTC,CASSLEGQGEQFF
TRBJ2-2,TRBV16,NA,TRBD1,TGTGCCAGCAGCCGACGGACAGGATCCACCGGGGAGCTGTTTTTT,CASSRRTGSTGELFF
TRBJ2-3,TRBV5-1,NA,TRBD1,TGCGCCAGCAGCTTGGTCCTCAGGGGGAGTGCAGATACGCAGTATTTT,CASSLVLRGSADTQYF
TRBJ2-7,TRBV2,NA,NA,TGTGCCAGCCGAGGGACACAGATGGGCGAGCAGTACTTC,CASRGTQMGEQYF
TRBJ1-5,TRBV2,NA,NA,TGTGCCAGCAGTGTGGGGGGAGTAAGCAATCAGCCCCAGCATTTT,CASSVGGVSNQPQHF
TRBJ2-3,TRBV19,NA,TRBD2,TGTGCCAGTAGTATACTCCAAAGAGCGGGAGGACCGCCTTATACGCAGTATTTT,CASSILQRAGGPPYTQYF
TRBJ1-1,TRBV29-1,few,TRBD1,TGCAGCTCCCGCCGGGACAGGACGTCTGAAGCTTTCTTT,CSSRRDRTSEAFF
TRBJ1-1,TRBV3-1/TRBV3-2,NA,NA,TGTGCCAGCAGCGCCCGAGGCCGTTCCGGAGGGAACACTGAAGCTTTCTTT,CASSARGRSGGNTEAFF
TRBJ1-2,TRBV3-1/TRBV3-2,NA,TRBD1,TGTGCCAGCAGCCAGACCCCCGGGACAGGGGGCGGCTACACCTTC,CASSQTPGTGGGYTF
TRBJ2-7,TRBV27,NA,TRBD2,TGTGCCAGCAGTCCCTCAGGGCGGGAGGTTGAGCAGTACTTC,CASSPSGREVEQYF
TRBJ2-7,TRBV19,NA,NA,TGTGCCAGTAGCGCGGGTACCTACGAGCAGTACTTC,CASSAGTYEQYF